This T cell receptor beta chain originates from a study of blood T cell repertoires in COVID-19. Study-wide context: Samples of COVID-19 (acute and convalescent) were obtained from the United States, Italy and Spain. PBMCs, B-cell-depleted T cells, or T cells were the source of the cDNA or gDNA that made up the material.

A single count supports this clone. Trimming at V came to 6 bases and at J to 3 bases, leaving 4 bases not matched to a gene. This CDR3 contains 14 residues. The germline V gene encodes CDR1 LGHDT and CDR2 YNNKEL (reference sequence). The data were produced by immunoSEQ multiplex PCR, yet TCRdb's version contains in-frame clones alone and is incomplete. This table holds about 160,000 clones, approximately 92% found once. The rearrangement links TRBV3-1 (or the pseudogene TRBV3-2) to TRBJ1-3; TRBD1 aligns across 8 bases. This clonotype was sampled from a woman aged 45-60 years with acute or convalescent COVID-19. The sequenced sample consisted of peripheral blood. CDR3 region: CASRPTGGGNTIYF. The CDR3 DNA is TGTGCCAGCAGGCCCACAGGGGGTGGAAACACCATATATTTT.